This T cell receptor (beta chain) stems from a study of early T cells in non-severe SARS-CoV-2 infection. CDR3 length: 13 residues. V was trimmed by 0 bases and J by 3 bases, leaving 9 bases between them. CDR1 and CDR2 from the germline V gene are DFQATT and SNEGSKA (reference sequence). The TCR library protocol attached unique molecular identifiers to the individual cDNA molecules. MiXCR, applied by TCRdb to the 5' RACE reads, yields one record per CDR3 protein. The sample includes about 100,000 distinct CDR3 sequences, roughly 13% of them seen just once. Sample: whole blood. The clonotype was recovered from an adult who was a healthcare worker with PCR-confirmed SARS-CoV-2 infection or an uninfected control (not recorded which). The chain joins TRBV20-1 to TRBJ2-7; the D gene is possibly TRBD2 (6 bases). The CDR3 is CSARDIADYEQYF. As DNA, the CDR3 is TGCAGTGCTAGAGATATAGCGGACTACGAGCAGTACTTC.